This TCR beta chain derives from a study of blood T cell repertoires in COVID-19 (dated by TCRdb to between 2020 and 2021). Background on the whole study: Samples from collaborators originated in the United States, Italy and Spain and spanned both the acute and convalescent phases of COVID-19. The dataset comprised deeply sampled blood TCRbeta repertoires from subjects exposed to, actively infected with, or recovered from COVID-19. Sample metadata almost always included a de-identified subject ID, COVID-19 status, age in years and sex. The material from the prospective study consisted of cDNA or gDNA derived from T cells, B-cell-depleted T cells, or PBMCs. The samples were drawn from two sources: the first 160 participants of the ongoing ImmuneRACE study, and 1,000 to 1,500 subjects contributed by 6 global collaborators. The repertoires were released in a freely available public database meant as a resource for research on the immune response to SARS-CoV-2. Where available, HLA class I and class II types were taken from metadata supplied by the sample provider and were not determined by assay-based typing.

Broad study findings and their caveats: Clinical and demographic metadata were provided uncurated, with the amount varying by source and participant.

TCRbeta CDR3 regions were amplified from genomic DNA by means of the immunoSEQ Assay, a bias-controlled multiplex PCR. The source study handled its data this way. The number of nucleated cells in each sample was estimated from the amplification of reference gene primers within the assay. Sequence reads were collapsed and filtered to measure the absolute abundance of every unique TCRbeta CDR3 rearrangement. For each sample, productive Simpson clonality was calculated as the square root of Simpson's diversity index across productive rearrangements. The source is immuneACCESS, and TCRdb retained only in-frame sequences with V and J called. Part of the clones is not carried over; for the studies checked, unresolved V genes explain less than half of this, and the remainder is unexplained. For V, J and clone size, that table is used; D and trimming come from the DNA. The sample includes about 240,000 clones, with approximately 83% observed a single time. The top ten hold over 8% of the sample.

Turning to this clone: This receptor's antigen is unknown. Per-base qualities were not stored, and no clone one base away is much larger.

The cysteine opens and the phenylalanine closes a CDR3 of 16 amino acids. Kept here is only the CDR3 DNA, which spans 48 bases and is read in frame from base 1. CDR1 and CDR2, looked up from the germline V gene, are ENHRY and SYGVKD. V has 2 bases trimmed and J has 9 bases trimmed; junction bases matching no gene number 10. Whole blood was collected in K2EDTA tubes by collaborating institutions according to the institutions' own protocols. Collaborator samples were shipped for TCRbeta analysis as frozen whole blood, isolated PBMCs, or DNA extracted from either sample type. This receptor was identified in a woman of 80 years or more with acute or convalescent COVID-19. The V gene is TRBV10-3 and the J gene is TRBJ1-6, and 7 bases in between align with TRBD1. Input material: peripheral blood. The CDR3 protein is CAISEPRQGGGSPLHF. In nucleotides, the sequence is TGTGCCATCAGTGAGCCTAGACAGGGAGGAGGTTCACCCCTCCACTTT.